This is a list of T cell receptor beta chains from one sample in a study of T cells after yellow fever vaccination. TCRdb used MiXCR to reprocess the 5' RACE reads, holding one entry per CDR3 protein. This sample yields about 26,000 distinct CDR3 sequences, of which 4.5% are seen a single time; 30% to 45% belongs to the top ten. Sequenced material: PBMCs, either bulk or a sorted T-cell subset (CD4+, CD8+, memory, or dextramer-sorted; not recorded which), taken on the day of the yellow fever booster vaccination. These receptors all stem from a man younger than 35 who received the YFV17D yellow fever vaccine. The CDR3 runs from the conserved cysteine through the conserved F or W. The order of the fields is J gene, CDR3 length, V gene, CDR3 protein.

J gene: TRBJ2-5
CDR3 length: 10
V gene: TRBV20-1
CDR3 protein: CSATQETQYF

J gene: TRBJ1-5
CDR3 length: 12
V gene: TRBV2
CDR3 protein: CASRQGGQPQHF

J gene: TRBJ1-4
CDR3 length: 12
V gene: TRBV2
CDR3 protein: CASSDPAEKLFF

J gene: TRBJ2-5
CDR3 length: 14
V gene: TRBV5-4
CDR3 protein: CASSLQGAQETQYF

J gene: TRBJ2-5
CDR3 length: 13
V gene: TRBV30
CDR3 protein: CAWRGAFQETQYF

J gene: TRBJ2-7
CDR3 length: 12
V gene: TRBV5-1
CDR3 protein: CASSLVLDEQYF

J gene: TRBJ2-1
CDR3 length: 13
V gene: TRBV5-1
CDR3 protein: CASSVTSVREQFF

J gene: TRBJ2-3
CDR3 length: 15
V gene: TRBV6-1
CDR3 protein: CASSDTSGVPDTQYF

J gene: TRBJ2-5
CDR3 length: 16
V gene: TRBV7-8
CDR3 protein: CASSWTSGGAQETQYF

J gene: TRBJ2-4
CDR3 length: 17
V gene: TRBV7-6
CDR3 protein: CASSPQLFGTGANIQYF

J gene: TRBJ2-1
CDR3 length: 14
V gene: TRBV4-1
CDR3 protein: CASSPGLLGNEQFF

J gene: TRBJ2-7
CDR3 length: 14
V gene: TRBV6-6
CDR3 protein: CASTTTGLSYEQYF

J gene: TRBJ2-5
CDR3 length: 14
V gene: TRBV2
CDR3 protein: CASRTGTTQETQYF

J gene: TRBJ1-1
CDR3 length: 14
V gene: TRBV20-1
CDR3 protein: CSARVYGAGTEAFF

J gene: TRBJ2-1
CDR3 length: 14
V gene: TRBV5-1
CDR3 protein: CASSFGTILHEQFF

J gene: TRBJ1-2
CDR3 length: 15
V gene: TRBV4-1
CDR3 protein: CASSRTSEGDYGYTF

J gene: TRBJ2-3
CDR3 length: 12
V gene: TRBV7-2
CDR3 protein: CASSPTLDTQYF

J gene: TRBJ1-2
CDR3 length: 15
V gene: TRBV28
CDR3 protein: CASSSPGGRYSGYTF

J gene: TRBJ1-3
CDR3 length: 14
V gene: TRBV12-3/TRBV12-4
CDR3 protein: CASSRRSSGNTIYF

J gene: TRBJ2-2
CDR3 length: 17
V gene: TRBV4-3
CDR3 protein: CASSQTVGPVGTGELFF

J gene: TRBJ2-5
CDR3 length: 16
V gene: TRBV5-6
CDR3 protein: CASSLASGIPQETQYF

J gene: TRBJ1-6
CDR3 length: 15
V gene: TRBV5-4
CDR3 protein: CASSSLGRSNSPLHF

J gene: TRBJ2-5
CDR3 length: 14
V gene: TRBV7-2
CDR3 protein: CASSPQSGEETQYF

J gene: TRBJ2-5
CDR3 length: 13
V gene: TRBV7-2
CDR3 protein: CASSFQGRETQYF

J gene: TRBJ1-6
CDR3 length: 15
V gene: TRBV7-9
CDR3 protein: CASSLAGARSSPLHF

J gene: TRBJ2-4
CDR3 length: 17
V gene: TRBV7-2
CDR3 protein: CASSLEFPGSTKNIQYF

J gene: TRBJ2-7
CDR3 length: 15
V gene: TRBV7-6
CDR3 protein: CASSRNLGTDYEQYF

J gene: TRBJ2-7
CDR3 length: 13
V gene: TRBV20-1
CDR3 protein: CSGWYPPSYEQYF

J gene: TRBJ2-3
CDR3 length: 18
V gene: TRBV5-1
CDR3 protein: CASSLGTSGGDRTDTQYF

J gene: TRBJ2-6
CDR3 length: 16
V gene: TRBV12-3/TRBV12-4
CDR3 protein: CASSSIQISGANVLTF

J gene: TRBJ2-3
CDR3 length: 14
V gene: TRBV6-2/TRBV6-3
CDR3 protein: CASNPGQYADTQYF

J gene: TRBJ2-5
CDR3 length: 14
V gene: TRBV5-5
CDR3 protein: CASSRGTSGETQYF

J gene: TRBJ1-1
CDR3 length: 14
V gene: TRBV5-1
CDR3 protein: CASSSGDRLLEAFF

J gene: TRBJ2-4
CDR3 length: 16
V gene: TRBV9
CDR3 protein: CASSERGAAPIFSQYF

J gene: TRBJ1-2
CDR3 length: 14
V gene: TRBV7-2
CDR3 protein: CASSPGTDGGGYTF

J gene: TRBJ2-3
CDR3 length: 12
V gene: TRBV12-2
CDR3 protein: CASHADNPAQYF

J gene: TRBJ1-3
CDR3 length: 14
V gene: TRBV6-1
CDR3 protein: CASSEEEGVNTIYF

J gene: TRBJ1-2
CDR3 length: 14
V gene: TRBV12-3/TRBV12-4
CDR3 protein: CASSLSPGTGGYTF

J gene: TRBJ1-5
CDR3 length: 16
V gene: TRBV19
CDR3 protein: CASSRWDRGGHQPQHF

J gene: TRBJ2-3
CDR3 length: 15
V gene: TRBV5-1
CDR3 protein: CASSLEGQHADTQYF

J gene: TRBJ2-7
CDR3 length: 15
V gene: TRBV5-1
CDR3 protein: CASSLGTSGSLEQYF

J gene: TRBJ1-6
CDR3 length: 14
V gene: TRBV11-1
CDR3 protein: CASAAAGSLWALHF

J gene: TRBJ2-5
CDR3 length: 16
V gene: TRBV12-3/TRBV12-4
CDR3 protein: CASSLWSGEYQETQYF

J gene: TRBJ1-1
CDR3 length: 13
V gene: TRBV9
CDR3 protein: CASSAQGGTEAFF

J gene: TRBJ2-6
CDR3 length: 15
V gene: TRBV7-3
CDR3 protein: CASSLTSSGANVLTF

J gene: TRBJ1-1
CDR3 length: 13
V gene: TRBV10-3
CDR3 protein: CATKTGGNTEAFF

J gene: TRBJ2-7
CDR3 length: 14
V gene: TRBV12-3/TRBV12-4
CDR3 protein: CASTFRGTSYEQYF

J gene: TRBJ2-5
CDR3 length: 18
V gene: TRBV12-5
CDR3 protein: CASGLGGGTGTTGETQYF

J gene: TRBJ2-5
CDR3 length: 15
V gene: TRBV5-1
CDR3 protein: CASSPEGGHQETQYF

J gene: TRBJ2-7
CDR3 length: 12
V gene: TRBV18
CDR3 protein: CASSTDSYEQYF

J gene: TRBJ2-3
CDR3 length: 16
V gene: TRBV24-1
CDR3 protein: CATSGESGGAEDTQYF

J gene: TRBJ2-7
CDR3 length: 14
V gene: TRBV19
CDR3 protein: CASSITGGAGEQYF

J gene: TRBJ1-5
CDR3 length: 12
V gene: TRBV29-1
CDR3 protein: CSVMGENQPQHF

J gene: TRBJ2-1
CDR3 length: 14
V gene: TRBV5-1
CDR3 protein: CASSLSAGDDEQFF